This T cell receptor beta chain was captured in a study of blood T cell repertoires in COVID-19. As for the study in general: Both acute and convalescent COVID-19 samples were obtained from the United States, Italy and Spain. Sources were T cells, B-cell-depleted T cells, or PBMCs; the material itself was cDNA or gDNA.

This clone turned up a few times. Clones were sequenced by immunoSEQ multiplex PCR, and TCRdb holds only the in-frame ones, with some missing. The sample records 240,000 or so clones, about 88% being singletons. Sequenced: peripheral blood. This clonotype was sampled from a woman between 65 and 79 years old with active or convalescent COVID-19.

CDR3 DNA: TGTGCCAGCTCACAAGTTACAGGGGCGAACTATGGCTACACCTTC. It codes for CASSQVTGANYGYTF. This sequence joins TRBV18 and TRBJ1-2; TRBD1 matches at 7 bases. The ends lost 4 bases at V and 2 bases at J; junction bases unmatched: 7. CDR1 is KGHSH and CDR2 is LQKENI in the germline V gene. CDR3 length: 15 amino acids.